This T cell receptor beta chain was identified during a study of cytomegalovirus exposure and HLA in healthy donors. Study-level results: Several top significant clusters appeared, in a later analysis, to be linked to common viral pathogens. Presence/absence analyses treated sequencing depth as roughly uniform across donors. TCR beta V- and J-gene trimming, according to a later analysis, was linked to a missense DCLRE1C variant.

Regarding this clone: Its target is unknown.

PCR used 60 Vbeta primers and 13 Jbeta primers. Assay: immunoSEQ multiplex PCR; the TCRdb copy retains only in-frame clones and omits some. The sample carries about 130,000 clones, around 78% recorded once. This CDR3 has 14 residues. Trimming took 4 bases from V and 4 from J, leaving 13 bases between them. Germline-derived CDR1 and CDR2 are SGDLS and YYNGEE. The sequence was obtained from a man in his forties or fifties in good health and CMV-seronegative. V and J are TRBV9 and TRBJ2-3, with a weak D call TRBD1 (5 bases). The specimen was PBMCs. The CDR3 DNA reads TGTGCCAGCAGCCAGCCGGACACGGCAGATACGCAGTATTTT. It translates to CASSQPDTADTQYF.